This is a list of T cell receptor beta chains from one sample in a study of T cell repertoires in cytomegalovirus infection. TCRdb passed the reads through MiXCR, listing each CDR3 protein once. The profile shows 570,000 or so distinct CDR3 sequences, over 35% of them singletons. These receptors have no known antigen. The specimen was cultured PBMCs, collected from culture after CMV antigen stimulation. The receptors originated from a human donor in good health (CMV status not recorded). Some clones in this sample may be carry-over from other donors' samples. The CDR3 runs from the conserved cysteine through the conserved F or W. D genes are given only for firm matches. Only part of the rows carry a size: once, few, many, or a class if the clone is expanded.

V gene,D gene,clone size,J gene,CDR3 DNA,CDR3 protein
TRBV19,NA,NA,TRBJ2-1,TGTGCCAGTAGCTTCAGATCACAGTTCAGTGAGCAGTTCTTC,CASSFRSQFSEQFF
TRBV7-2,NA,many,TRBJ2-2,TGTGCCAGCAGTCCACAGGGTAGTAGGAACACCGGGGAGCTGTTTTTT,CASSPQGSRNTGELFF
TRBV12-3/TRBV12-4,NA,NA,TRBJ1-5,TGTGCCAGCAGGAGGGCCGGGGCCTTGGGGCCCCAGCATTTT,CASRRAGALGPQHF
TRBV25-1,TRBD1,few,TRBJ2-1,TGTGCCAGCAGGCCGCCCAAGACCCTTCCGGGACAGACCTACAATGAGCAGTTCTTC,CASRPPKTLPGQTYNEQFF
TRBV27,TRBD2,NA,TRBJ2-2,TGTGCCAGCAGCCTTAGCGGGGGAAGCCCCGGGGAGCTGTTTTTT,CASSLSGGSPGELFF
TRBV20-1,TRBD2,NA,TRBJ2-2,TGCAGTGCTATCAGCGGGAGGGGTAACACCGGGGAGCTGTTTTTT,CSAISGRGNTGELFF
TRBV20-1,TRBD2,few,TRBJ2-1,TGCAGTGCTAGAGTCGTTGGCGGGAGGGCCGACAATGAGCAGTTCTTC,CSARVVGGRADNEQFF
TRBV7-2,NA,many,TRBJ2-2,TGTGCCAGCAGCTTAGACCGGTTACCCACCGGGGAGCTGTTTTTT,CASSLDRLPTGELFF
TRBV4-3,TRBD2,few,TRBJ2-5,TGCGCCAGCAGCCAAGGAAGACTAGCGGGAGGGCCTGAGACCCAGTACTTC,CASSQGRLAGGPETQYF
TRBV11-2,NA,many,TRBJ2-3,TGTGCCAGCACCCCGGACTTCACAGATACGCAGTATTTT,CASTPDFTDTQYF
TRBV19,NA,NA,TRBJ1-5,TGTGCCAGTACTCCTGGGGGGACCCGCAATCAGCCCCAGCATTTT,CASTPGGTRNQPQHF
TRBV7-8,NA,NA,TRBJ2-7,TGTGCCAGCAGCTTAGGAGCCCGCTCCAGAAGGAAAGCGTACGAGCAGTACTTC,CASSLGARSRRKAYEQYF
TRBV7-2,TRBD2,few,TRBJ2-7,TGTGCCAGCAGCTTAGACCTCGGGAGGGGCTACGAGCAGTACTTC,CASSLDLGRGYEQYF
TRBV18,NA,NA,TRBJ2-1,TGTGCCAGCTCACTGTTCGGGGGAGACCCCTACAATGAGCAGTTCTTC,CASSLFGGDPYNEQFF
TRBV20-1,NA,NA,TRBJ2-5,TGCAGTGCTAGAGTGCAGACGGCGGGGTGGGAGACCCAGTACTTC,CSARVQTAGWETQYF
TRBV6-5,TRBD1,NA,TRBJ1-3,TGTGCCAGCAGTCCACAGGGGGACAACACCATATATTTT,CASSPQGDNTIYF
TRBV12-3/TRBV12-4,TRBD1,NA,TRBJ1-1,TGTGCCAGCAGCCCCCGGGACAGGGCCCCGAACACTGAAGCTTTCTTT,CASSPRDRAPNTEAFF
TRBV7-2,TRBD2,few,TRBJ2-1,TGTGCCAGCAGCTTAGCGGGACTAGCGGGAGGGGATGAGCAGTTCTTC,CASSLAGLAGGDEQFF
TRBV6-5,TRBD1,NA,TRBJ2-1,TGTGCCAGCAGTTACTCGAGGACAGGGTATAGCAATGAGCAGTTCTTC,CASSYSRTGYSNEQFF
TRBV2,TRBD1,NA,TRBJ2-1,TGTGCCAGCAGTGAAGGGACAGGGGGCTACAATGAGCAGTTCTTC,CASSEGTGGYNEQFF
TRBV12-3/TRBV12-4,NA,few,TRBJ2-7,TGTGCCAGCAGTCCTGGAGTAACCCACTACGAGCAGTACTTC,CASSPGVTHYEQYF
TRBV7-8,NA,few,TRBJ1-2,TGTGCCAGCAGCTATGGGGACTATGGCTACACCTTC,CASSYGDYGYTF
TRBV7-1,NA,NA,TRBJ1-2,TGTGCCAGCAGCCGAAGGGGGGGCCTGTTCCCACGTGGCTACACCTTC,CASSRRGGLFPRGYTF
TRBV2,TRBD1,few,TRBJ1-5,TGTGCCAGCGCGAAAGACAGGGGGCGAGGTCAGCCCCAGCATTTT,CASAKDRGRGQPQHF
TRBV7-2,NA,few,TRBJ1-2,TGTGCCAGCAGCGAGGGGGTCTACTATGGCTACACCTTC,CASSEGVYYGYTF
TRBV12-3/TRBV12-4,NA,NA,TRBJ2-7,TGTGCCAGCTCACCTTACGGCTACGAGCAGTACTTC,CASSPYGYEQYF
TRBV7-2,TRBD2,many,TRBJ2-5,TGTGCCAGCAGCCCCGGGGGGTTACAAGAGACCCAGTACTTC,CASSPGGLQETQYF